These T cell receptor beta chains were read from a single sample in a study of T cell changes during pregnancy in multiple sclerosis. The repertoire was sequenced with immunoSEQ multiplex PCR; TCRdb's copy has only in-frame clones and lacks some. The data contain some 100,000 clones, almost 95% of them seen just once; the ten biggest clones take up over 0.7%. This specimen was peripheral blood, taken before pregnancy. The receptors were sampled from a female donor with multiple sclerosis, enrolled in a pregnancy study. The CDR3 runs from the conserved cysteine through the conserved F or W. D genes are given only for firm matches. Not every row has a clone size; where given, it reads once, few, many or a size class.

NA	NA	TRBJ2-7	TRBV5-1	CASSAGQTYEQYF	TGCGCCAGCAGCGCGGGACAGACCTACGAGCAGTACTTC
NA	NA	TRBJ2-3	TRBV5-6	CASSYPGVTDTQYF	TGTGCCAGCAGCTATCCGGGTGTCACAGATACGCAGTATTTT
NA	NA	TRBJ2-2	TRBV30	CAWSVLRGGELFF	TGTGCCTGGAGTGTACTCAGGGGCGGGGAGCTGTTTTTT
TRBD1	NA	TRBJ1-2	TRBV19	CASSISSDRVAYGYTF	TGTGCCAGTAGTATAAGCTCCGACAGGGTGGCGTACGGCTACACCTTC
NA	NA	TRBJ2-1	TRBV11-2	CASSRTGSYNEQFF	TGTGCCAGCAGCCGTACAGGGTCCTACAATGAGCAGTTCTTC
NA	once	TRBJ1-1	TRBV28	CASSLYSKAFF	TGTGCCAGCAGTTTATACTCCAAAGCTTTCTTT
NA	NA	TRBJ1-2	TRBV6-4	CASSDPTDGYTF	TGTGCCAGCAGTGACCCGACAGACGGCTACACCTTC
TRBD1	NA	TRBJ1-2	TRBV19	CASRTQGNYGYTF	TGTGCCAGTAGAACACAGGGGAACTATGGCTACACCTTC
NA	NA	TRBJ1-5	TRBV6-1	CASKREVSNQPQHF	TGTGCCAGCAAGCGGGAGGTTAGCAATCAGCCCCAGCATTTT
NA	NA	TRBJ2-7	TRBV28	CASTPGQGGYEQYF	TGTGCCAGCACCCCCGGGCAGGGGGGCTACGAGCAGTACTTC
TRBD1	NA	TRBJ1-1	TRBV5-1	CASSRGQGGTEAFF	TGCGCCAGCAGCAGGGGACAGGGGGGTACTGAAGCTTTCTTT
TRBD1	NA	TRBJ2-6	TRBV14	CASSHLTGKPGANVLTF	TGTGCCAGCAGCCATTTGACAGGGAAACCTGGGGCCAACGTCCTGACTTTC